Reported below is one TCR beta chain. This entry comes from a study of blood T cell repertoires in COVID-19. The wider study: Sites in the United States, Italy and Spain provided acute and convalescent COVID-19 samples. PBMCs, B-cell-depleted T cells, or T cells provided the cDNA or gDNA that made up the material.

Original analysis: How many nucleated cells were present was estimated from reference gene primer amplification. Sequenced by immunoSEQ multiplex PCR; TCRdb stores in-frame clones only, minus some. V, J and clone size derive from that table, while D and trimming were established from the DNA sequence. The data hold over 130,000 clones, with roughly 84% observed a single time. The CDR3 loop spans 14 amino acids. The V gene lost 2 bases and the J gene lost 5 bases, with 10 bases spanning the gap. Germline CDR1 and CDR2: ENHRY and SYGVKD. Patients in Seattle were enrolled during active infection, then followed longitudinally.

V usage is TRBV10-3 and J usage is TRBJ1-5, with D possibly TRBD1 on 6 matching bases. The source material was peripheral blood. This clonotype was sampled from a man aged 30 to 39 with COVID-19, enrolled during active disease. The CDR3 is CAISERAGDQPQHF. The CDR3 nucleotides read TGTGCCATCAGTGAGAGGGCAGGGGATCAGCCCCAGCATTTT.